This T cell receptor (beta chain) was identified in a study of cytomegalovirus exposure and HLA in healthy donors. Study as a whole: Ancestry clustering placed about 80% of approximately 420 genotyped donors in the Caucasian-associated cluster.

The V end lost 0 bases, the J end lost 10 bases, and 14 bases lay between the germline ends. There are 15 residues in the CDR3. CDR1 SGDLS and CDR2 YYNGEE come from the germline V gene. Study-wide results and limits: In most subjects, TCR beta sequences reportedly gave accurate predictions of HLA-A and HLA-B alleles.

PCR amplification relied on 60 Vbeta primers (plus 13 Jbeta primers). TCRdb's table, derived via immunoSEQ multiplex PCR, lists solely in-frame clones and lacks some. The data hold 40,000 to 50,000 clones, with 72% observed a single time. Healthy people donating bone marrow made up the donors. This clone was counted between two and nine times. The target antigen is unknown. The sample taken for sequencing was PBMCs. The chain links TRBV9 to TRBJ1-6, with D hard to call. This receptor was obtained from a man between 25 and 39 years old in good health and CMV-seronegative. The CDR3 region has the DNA TGTGCCAGCAGCGTAGACGATGGTCTACGATCACCCCTCCACTTT. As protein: CASSVDDGLRSPLHF.